This TCR beta chain was recorded in a study of blood T cell repertoires in COVID-19. Whole-study context: Sources were T cells, B-cell-depleted T cells, or PBMCs; the material itself was cDNA or gDNA.

This clone was seen once. As originally analysed: Reference gene primer amplification gave nucleated cell count estimates. Clones were read by immunoSEQ multiplex PCR, and TCRdb kept only the in-frame ones, dropping some. That table gives V, J and clone size, and the DNA gave D and trimming. Counted here are about 210,000 clones, about nine tenths occurring once; the ten biggest clones make up about 5%. The TCR originated in a woman in her 40s with acute or convalescent COVID-19. The sequenced material came from peripheral blood.

CDR3 bases: TGTGCCATCAGTGAGACAGCGGGGAGACACAATGAGCAGTTCTTC. It encodes CAISETAGRHNEQFF. The chain links TRBV10-3 to TRBJ2-1, with 7 bases identical to TRBD2. CDR3 size: 15 residues. CDR1 is ENHRY, CDR2 SYGVKD, per germline. The trim removed 2 bases at V and 5 bases at J, leaving 6 bases unmatched.